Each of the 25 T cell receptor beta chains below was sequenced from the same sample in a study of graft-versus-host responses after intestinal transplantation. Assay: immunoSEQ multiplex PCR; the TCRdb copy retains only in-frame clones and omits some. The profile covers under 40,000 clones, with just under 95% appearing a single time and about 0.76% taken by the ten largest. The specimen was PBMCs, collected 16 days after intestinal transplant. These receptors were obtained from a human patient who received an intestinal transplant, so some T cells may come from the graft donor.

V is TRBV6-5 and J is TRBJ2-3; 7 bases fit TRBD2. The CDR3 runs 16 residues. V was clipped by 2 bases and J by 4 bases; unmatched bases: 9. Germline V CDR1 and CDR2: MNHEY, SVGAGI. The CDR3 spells CASSYVTTRGADTQYF. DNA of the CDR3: TGTGCCAGCAGTTACGTTACTACCCGGGGGGCAGATACGCAGTATTTT.

The CDR3: CASSKLAGQSYEQYF. The CDR3 DNA is TGCGCCAGCAGCAAACTAGCGGGACAATCCTACGAGCAGTACTTC. The rearrangement joins TRBV4-3 to TRBJ2-7; TRBD2 matches 10 bases. Unmatched junction bases numbered 5, after V lost 5 bases and J lost 1 base. The V gene's germline CDR1 is LGHNA and CDR2 YSLEER. This CDR3 spans 15 amino acids.

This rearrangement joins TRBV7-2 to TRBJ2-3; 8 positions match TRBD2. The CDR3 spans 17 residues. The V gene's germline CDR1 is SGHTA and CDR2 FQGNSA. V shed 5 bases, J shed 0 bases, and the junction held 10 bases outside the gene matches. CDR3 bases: TGTGCCAGCAGCCAAGTTTTAGCGGGACCTAGCACAGATACGCAGTATTTT. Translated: CASSQVLAGPSTDTQYF.

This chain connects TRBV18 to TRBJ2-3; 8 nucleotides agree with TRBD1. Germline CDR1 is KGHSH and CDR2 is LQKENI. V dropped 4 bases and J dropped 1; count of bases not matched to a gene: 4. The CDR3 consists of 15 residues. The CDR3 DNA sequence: TGTGCCAGCTCACGGACAGGGCTGGGCACAGATACGCAGTATTTT. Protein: CASSRTGLGTDTQYF.

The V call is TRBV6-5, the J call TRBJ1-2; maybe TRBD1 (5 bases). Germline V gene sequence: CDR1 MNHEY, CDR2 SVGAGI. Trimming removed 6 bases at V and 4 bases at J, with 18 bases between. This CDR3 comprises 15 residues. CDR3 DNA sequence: TGTGCCAGCAGCCCGGGAGAGGGGCGGATCTATGGCTACACCTTC. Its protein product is CASSPGEGRIYGYTF.

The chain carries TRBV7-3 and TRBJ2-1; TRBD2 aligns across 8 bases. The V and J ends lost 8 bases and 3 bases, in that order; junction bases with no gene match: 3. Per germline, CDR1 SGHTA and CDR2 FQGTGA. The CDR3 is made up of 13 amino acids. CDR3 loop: CASATSGYNEQFF. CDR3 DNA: TGTGCCAGCGCAACTAGCGGCTACAATGAGCAGTTCTTC.

The CDR3 DNA reads TGTGCCAGCAGCAAGTCGAAGGAGGCTTTCTTT. This encodes CASSKSKEAFF. V gene TRBV7-9 combines with J gene TRBJ1-1; unclear D gene. The CDR3 loop spans 11 amino acids. CDR1 and CDR2 from the germline V gene are SEHNR and FQNEAQ (reference sequence). Trimming shortened V by 5 bases and J by 11 bases, and 12 bases separated the two germline ends.

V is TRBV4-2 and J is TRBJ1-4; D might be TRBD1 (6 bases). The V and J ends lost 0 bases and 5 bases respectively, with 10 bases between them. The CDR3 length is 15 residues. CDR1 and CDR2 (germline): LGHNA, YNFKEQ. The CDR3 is CASSQDPQGNEKLFF. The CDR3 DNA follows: TGTGCCAGCAGCCAAGATCCCCAGGGGAATGAAAAACTGTTTTTT.

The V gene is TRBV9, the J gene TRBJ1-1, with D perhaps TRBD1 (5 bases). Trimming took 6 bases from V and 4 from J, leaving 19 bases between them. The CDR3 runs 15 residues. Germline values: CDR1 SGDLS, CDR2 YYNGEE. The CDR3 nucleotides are TGTGCCAGCACCCCGTCGGGGGAAGGTGCCACTGAAGCTTTCTTT. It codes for CASTPSGEGATEAFF.

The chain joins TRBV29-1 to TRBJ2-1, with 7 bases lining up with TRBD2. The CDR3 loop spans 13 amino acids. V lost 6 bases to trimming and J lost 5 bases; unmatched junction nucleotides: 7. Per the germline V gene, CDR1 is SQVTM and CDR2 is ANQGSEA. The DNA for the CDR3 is TGCAGCGTCCGGGACTACCAAGACAATGAGCAGTTCTTC. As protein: CSVRDYQDNEQFF.

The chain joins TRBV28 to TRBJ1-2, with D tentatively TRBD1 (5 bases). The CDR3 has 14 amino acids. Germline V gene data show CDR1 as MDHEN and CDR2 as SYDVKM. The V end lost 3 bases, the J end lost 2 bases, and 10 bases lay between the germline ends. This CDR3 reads CASSLPGTNYGYTF. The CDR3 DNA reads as TGTGCCAGCAGTTTGCCAGGGACGAACTATGGCTACACCTTC.

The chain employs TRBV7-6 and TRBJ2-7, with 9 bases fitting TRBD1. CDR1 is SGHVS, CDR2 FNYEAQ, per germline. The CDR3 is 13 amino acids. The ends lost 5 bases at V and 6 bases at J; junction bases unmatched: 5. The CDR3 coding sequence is TGTGCCAGCAGCACGGGACAGGGTGGCGAGCAGTACTTC. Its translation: CASSTGQGGEQYF. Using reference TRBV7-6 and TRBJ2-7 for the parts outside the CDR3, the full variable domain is GAGVSQSPRYKVTKRGQDVALRCDPISGHVSLYWYRQALGQGPEFLTYFNYEAQQDKSGLPNDRFSAERPEGSISTLTIQRTEQRDSAMYRCASSTGQGGEQYFGPGTRLTVT.

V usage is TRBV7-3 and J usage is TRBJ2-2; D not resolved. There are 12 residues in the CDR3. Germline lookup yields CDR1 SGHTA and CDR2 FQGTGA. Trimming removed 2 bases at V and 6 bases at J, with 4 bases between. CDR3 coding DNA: TGTGCCAGCAGCTTAGGGGCCGGGGAGCTGTTTTTT. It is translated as CASSLGAGELFF. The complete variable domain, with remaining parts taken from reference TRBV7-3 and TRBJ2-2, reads GAGVSQTPSNKVTEKGKYVELRCDPISGHTALYWYRQSLGQGPEFLIYFQGTGAADDSGLPNDRFFAVRPEGSVSTLKIQRTERGDSAVYLCASSLGAGELFFGEGSRLTVL.

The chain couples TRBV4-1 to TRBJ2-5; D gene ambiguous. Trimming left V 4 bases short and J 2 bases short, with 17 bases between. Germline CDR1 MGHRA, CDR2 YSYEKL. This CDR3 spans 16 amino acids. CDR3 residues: CASSPQRLTDQETQYF. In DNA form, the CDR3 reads TGCGCCAGCAGCCCCCAGAGGCTTACAGATCAAGAGACCCAGTACTTC.

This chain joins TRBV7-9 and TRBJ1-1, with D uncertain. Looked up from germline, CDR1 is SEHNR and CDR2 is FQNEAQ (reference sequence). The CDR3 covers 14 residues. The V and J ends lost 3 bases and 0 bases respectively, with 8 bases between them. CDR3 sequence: CASSFQQLNTEAFF. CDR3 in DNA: TGTGCCAGCAGCTTTCAACAGTTGAACACTGAAGCTTTCTTT.

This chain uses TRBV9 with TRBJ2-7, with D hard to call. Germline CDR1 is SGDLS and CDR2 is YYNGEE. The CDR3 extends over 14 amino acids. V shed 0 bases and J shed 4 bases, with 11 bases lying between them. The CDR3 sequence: CASSVGAADYEQYF. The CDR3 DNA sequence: TGTGCCAGCAGCGTAGGGGCGGCAGATTACGAGCAGTACTTC.

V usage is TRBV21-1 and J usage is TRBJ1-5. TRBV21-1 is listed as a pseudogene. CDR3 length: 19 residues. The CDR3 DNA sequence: TGTGCCAGCTCCGATTCGGGGTTTTCGCCTTTTGAGGGCAATCAGCCCCAGCATTTT. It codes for CASSDSGFSPFEGNQPQHF.

CDR3 sequence reads: CASSRDTLTAAQQYF. CDR3 DNA: TGTGCCAGCTCACGGGACACACTCACAGCAGCACAGCAGTATTTT. The gene calls are TRBV18 and TRBJ2-3, with a possible D match to TRBD1 (6 bases). The germline gives CDR1 KGHSH, CDR2 LQKENI. The CDR3 contains 15 residues. Trimming removed 4 bases at V and 11 bases at J, with 22 bases between. Combining the CDR3 with reference TRBV18 and TRBJ2-3 gives the whole variable domain NAGVMQNPRHLVRRRGQEARLRCSPMKGHSHVYWYRQLPEEGLKFMVYLQKENIIDESGMPKERFSAEFPKEGPSILRIQQVVRGDSAAYFCASSRDTLTAAQQYFGPGTRLTVL.

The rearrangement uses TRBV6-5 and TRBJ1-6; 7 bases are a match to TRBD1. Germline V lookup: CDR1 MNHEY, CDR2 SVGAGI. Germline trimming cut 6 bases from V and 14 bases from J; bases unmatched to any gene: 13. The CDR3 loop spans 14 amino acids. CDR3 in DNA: TGTGCCAGCAGCCAGACAGGGACCCCAATTTCCCTCCACTTT. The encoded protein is CASSQTGTPISLHF.

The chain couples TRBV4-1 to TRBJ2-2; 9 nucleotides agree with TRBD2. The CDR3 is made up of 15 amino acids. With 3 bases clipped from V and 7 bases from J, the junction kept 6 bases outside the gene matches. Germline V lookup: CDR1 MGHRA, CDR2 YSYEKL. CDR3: CASSQASGVGGELFF. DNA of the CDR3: TGCGCCAGCAGCCAGGCTAGCGGGGTGGGCGGGGAGCTGTTTTTT.

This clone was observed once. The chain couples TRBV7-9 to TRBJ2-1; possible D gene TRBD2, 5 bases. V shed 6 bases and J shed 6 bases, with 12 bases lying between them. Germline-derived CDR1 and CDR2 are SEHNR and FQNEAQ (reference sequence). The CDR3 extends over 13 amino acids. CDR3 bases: TGTGCCAGCAGAGGAGGAGATCCCAATGAGCAGTTCTTC. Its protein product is CASRGGDPNEQFF.

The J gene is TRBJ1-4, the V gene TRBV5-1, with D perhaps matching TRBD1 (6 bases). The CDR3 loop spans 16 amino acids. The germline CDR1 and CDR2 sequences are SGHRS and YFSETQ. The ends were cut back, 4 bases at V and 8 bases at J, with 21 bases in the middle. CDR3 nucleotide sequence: TGCGCCAGCAGCGGGGAAACAGGGCGAGGGAAGGAAAAACTGTTTTTT. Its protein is CASSGETGRGKEKLFF.

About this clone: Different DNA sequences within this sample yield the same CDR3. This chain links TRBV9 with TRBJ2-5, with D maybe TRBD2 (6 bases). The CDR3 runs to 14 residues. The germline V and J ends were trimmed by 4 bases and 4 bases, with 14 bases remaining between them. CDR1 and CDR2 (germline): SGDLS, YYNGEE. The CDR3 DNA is TGTGCCAGCAGCCCTCCGGGACTTCGAGAGACCCAGTACTTC. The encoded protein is CASSPPGLRETQYF.

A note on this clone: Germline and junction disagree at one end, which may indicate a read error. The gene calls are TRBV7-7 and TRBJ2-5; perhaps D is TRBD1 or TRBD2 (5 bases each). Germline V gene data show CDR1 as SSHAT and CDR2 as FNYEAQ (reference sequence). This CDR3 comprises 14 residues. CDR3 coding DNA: TGTGCTAGCAGCTCCGGGACCCTAAAAGAGACCCAGTACTTC. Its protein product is CASSSGTLKETQYF.

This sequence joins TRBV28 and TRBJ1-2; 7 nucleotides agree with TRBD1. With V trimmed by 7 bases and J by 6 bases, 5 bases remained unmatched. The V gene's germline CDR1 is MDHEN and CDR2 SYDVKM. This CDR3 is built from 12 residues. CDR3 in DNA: TGTGCCAGCACCCAAACAGGGGATGGCTACACCTTC. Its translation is CASTQTGDGYTF.